This record concerns one T cell receptor beta chain sequence. Antigen unknown. Genomic DNA of each subset was evenly split across several immunoSEQ plates. Method: immunoSEQ multiplex PCR; TCRdb's copy keeps in-frame clones and lacks some. The data contain 2 million to 2.5 million clones, under 97% of them singletons. Between the trimmed V and J ends, which lost 3 bases and 3 bases, there was a span of 8 bases. The CDR3 is 14 residues long. CDR1 and CDR2 (germline): MNHNS, SASEGT. Donors, healthy HIV-negative adults, lacked recent acute infections or vaccinations. This entry belongs to a study of shared clonotypes between healthy human individuals. Study observations and caveats: Sharing across four donors was highest in naive CD4 (around 5%) and lowest in memory CD8 (approximately 0.4%). Expectations were that clonotype sharing among donors would be affected by sequencing depth.

This clonotype originated in a young man in good health. Sequenced input: naive CD4+ T cells sorted from blood. Documented subset: CD45RA+ positively selected. The V gene is TRBV6-1, the J gene TRBJ2-2; the D gene is possibly TRBD2 (6 bases). The DNA of the CDR3 is TGTGCCAGCAGTGATAGCGGCTACACCGGGGAGCTGTTTTTT. This encodes CASSDSGYTGELFF.